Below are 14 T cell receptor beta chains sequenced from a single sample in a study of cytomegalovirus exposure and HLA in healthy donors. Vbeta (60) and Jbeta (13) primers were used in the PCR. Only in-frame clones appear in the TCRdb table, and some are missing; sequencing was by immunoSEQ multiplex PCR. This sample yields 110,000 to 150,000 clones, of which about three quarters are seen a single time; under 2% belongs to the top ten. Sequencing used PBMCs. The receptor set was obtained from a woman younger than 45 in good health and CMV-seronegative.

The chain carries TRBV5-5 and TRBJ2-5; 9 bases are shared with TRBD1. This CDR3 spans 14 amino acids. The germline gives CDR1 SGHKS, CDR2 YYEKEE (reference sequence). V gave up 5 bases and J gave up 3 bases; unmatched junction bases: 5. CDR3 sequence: CASRVRTGEETQYF. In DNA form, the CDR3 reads TGTGCCAGCAGGGTCAGGACAGGGGAAGAGACCCAGTACTTC. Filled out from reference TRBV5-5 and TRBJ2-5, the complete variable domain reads DAGVTQSPTHLIKTRGQQVTLRCSPISGHKSVSWYQQVLGQGPQFIFQYYEKEERGRGNFPDRFSARQFPNYSSELNVNALLLGDSALYLCASRVRTGEETQYFGPGTRLLVL.

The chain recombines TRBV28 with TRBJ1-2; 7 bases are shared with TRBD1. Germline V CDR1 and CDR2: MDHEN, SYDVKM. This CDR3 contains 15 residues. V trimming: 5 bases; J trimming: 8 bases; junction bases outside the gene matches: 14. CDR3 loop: CASSTPTGTLSGYTF. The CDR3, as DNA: TGTGCCAGCAGTACTCCGACAGGGACCCTCTCGGGCTACACCTTC.

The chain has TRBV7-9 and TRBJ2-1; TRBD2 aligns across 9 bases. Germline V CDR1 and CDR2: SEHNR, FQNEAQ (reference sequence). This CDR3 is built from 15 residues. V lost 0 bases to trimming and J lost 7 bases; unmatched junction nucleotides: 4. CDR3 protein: CASSLAPSGENEQFF. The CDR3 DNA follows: TGTGCCAGCAGCTTAGCGCCTAGCGGGGAGAATGAGCAGTTCTTC.

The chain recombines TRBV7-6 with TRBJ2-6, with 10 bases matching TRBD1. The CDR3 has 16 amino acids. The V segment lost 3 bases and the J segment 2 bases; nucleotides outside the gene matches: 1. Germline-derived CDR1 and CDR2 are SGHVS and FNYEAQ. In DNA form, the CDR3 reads TGTGCCAGCAGCTTGGACAGGGGGACTGGGGCCAACGTCCTGACTTTC. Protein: CASSLDRGTGANVLTF.

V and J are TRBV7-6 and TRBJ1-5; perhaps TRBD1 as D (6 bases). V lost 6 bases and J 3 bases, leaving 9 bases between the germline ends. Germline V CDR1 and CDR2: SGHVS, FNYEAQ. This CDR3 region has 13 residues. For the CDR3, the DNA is TGTGCCAGCAGTGGGGACAACAATCAGCCCCAGCATTTT. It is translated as CASSGDNNQPQHF.

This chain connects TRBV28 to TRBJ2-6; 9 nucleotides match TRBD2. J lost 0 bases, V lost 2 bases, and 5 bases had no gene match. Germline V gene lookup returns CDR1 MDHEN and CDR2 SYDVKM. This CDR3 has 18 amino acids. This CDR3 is CASSLITSGPSGANVLTF. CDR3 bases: TGTGCCAGCAGTTTAATTACTAGCGGGCCCTCTGGGGCCAACGTCCTGACTTTC.

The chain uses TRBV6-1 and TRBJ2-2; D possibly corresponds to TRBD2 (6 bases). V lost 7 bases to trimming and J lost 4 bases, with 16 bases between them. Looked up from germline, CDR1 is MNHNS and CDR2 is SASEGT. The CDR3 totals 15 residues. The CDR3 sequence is CASIGGAGSTGELFF. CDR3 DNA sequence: TGTGCCAGCATTGGAGGGGCTGGAAGCACCGGGGAGCTGTTTTTT.

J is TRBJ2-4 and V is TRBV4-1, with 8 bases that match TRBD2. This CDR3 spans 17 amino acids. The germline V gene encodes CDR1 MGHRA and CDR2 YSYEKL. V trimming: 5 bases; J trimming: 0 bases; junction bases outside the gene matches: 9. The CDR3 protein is CASSSGGEGRAKNIQYF. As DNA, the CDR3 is TGCGCCAGCAGCTCGGGGGGGGAAGGTAGAGCCAAAAACATTCAGTACTTC.

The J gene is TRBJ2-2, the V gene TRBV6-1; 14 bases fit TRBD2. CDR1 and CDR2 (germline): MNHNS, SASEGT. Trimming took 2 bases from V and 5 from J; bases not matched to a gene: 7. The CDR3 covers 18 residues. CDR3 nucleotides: TGTGCCAGCAGTGAAAAGGGACTAGCGGGAGTCAGGACCGGGGAGCTGTTTTTT. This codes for CASSEKGLAGVRTGELFF.

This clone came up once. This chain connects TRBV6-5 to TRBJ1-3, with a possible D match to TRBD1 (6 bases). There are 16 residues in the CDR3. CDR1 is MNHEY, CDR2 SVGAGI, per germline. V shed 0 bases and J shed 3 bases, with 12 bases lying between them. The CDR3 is CASSYSRDIFGNTIYF. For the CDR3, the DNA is TGTGCCAGCAGTTACTCGAGGGACATTTTTGGAAACACCATATATTTT.

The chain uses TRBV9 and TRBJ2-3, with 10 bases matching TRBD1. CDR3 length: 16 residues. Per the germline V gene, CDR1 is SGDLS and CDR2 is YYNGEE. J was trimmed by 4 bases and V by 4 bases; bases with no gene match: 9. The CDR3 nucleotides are TGTGCCAGCAGCCCTCGGGACAGGGGAGCTCCAGATACGCAGTATTTT. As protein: CASSPRDRGAPDTQYF.

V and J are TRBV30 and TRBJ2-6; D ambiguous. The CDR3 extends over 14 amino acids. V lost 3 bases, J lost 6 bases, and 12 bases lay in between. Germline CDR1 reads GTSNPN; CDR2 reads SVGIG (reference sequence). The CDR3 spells CAWSRRGVANVLTF. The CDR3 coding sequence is TGTGCCTGGAGCCGGCGCGGAGTGGCCAACGTCCTGACTTTC.

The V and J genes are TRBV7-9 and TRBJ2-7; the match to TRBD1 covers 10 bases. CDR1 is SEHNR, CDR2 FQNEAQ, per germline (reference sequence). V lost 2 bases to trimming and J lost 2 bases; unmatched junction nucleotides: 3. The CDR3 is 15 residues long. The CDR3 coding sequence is TGTGCCAGCAGCTTAATGGGGACAGGGGCCTACGAGCAGTACTTC. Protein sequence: CASSLMGTGAYEQYF. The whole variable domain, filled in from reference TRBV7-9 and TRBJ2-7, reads DTGVSQNPRHKITKRGQNVTFRCDPISEHNRLYWYRQTLGQGPEFLTYFQNEAQLEKSRLLSDRFSAERPKGSFSTLEIQRTEQGDSAMYLCASSLMGTGAYEQYFGPGTRLTVT.

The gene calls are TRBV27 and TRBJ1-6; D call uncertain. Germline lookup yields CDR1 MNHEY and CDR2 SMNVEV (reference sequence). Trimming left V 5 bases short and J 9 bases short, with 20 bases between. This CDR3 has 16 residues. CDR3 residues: CASSKPGLPAGSPLHF. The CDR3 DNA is TGTGCCAGCAGTAAACCGGGTCTCCCAGCGGGTTCACCCCTCCACTTT.